The table lists the clone carrying this T cell receptor (beta chain) with many counts. The time point was: newly diagnosed GD, antithyroid drugs for less than 3 months. The TCR library used RNA extracted from PBMCs. These data are taken from a study of regulatory T cells in long-lasting Graves disease. Germline CDR1 reads SNHLY; CDR2 reads FYNNEI. The J segment lost 5 bases and the V segment lost 8 bases, leaving 20 bases of the junction unmatched. The CDR3 contains 17 residues. Building of the TCR beta libraries involved iRepertoire HTBI primers and Arm-PCR of CDR3 regions. TCRdb recomputed calls from the multiplex PCR reads with MiXCR, one row per CDR3 protein. The sample has 360,000 or so distinct CDR3 sequences, over 15% seen once; the top ten hold approximately 30%. The same data also went into a second study, on T cells in Graves' hyperthyroidism and ophthalmopathy.

The chain recombines TRBV2 with TRBJ1-2, with 7 bases aligning to TRBD1. This clonotype was obtained from a man in his forties with Graves disease. Source: peripheral blood mononuclear cells (PBMCs), taken at new diagnosis, from a patient treated with antithyroid drugs. The CDR3 reads CASGWTGAPAWSYGYTF. The CDR3 DNA reads as TGTGCCAGCGGTTGGACAGGCGCACCCGCGTGGTCGTATGGCTACACCTTC.